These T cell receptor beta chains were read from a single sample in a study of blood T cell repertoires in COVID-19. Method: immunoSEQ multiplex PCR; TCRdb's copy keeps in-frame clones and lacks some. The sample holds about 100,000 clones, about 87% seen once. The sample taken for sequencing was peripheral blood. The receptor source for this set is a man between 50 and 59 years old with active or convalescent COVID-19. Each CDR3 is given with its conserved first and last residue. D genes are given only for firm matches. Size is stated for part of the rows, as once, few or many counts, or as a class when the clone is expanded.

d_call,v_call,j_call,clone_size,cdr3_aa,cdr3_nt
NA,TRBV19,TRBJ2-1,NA,CASSTKTANSYNEQFF,TGTGCCAGTAGTACCAAGACAGCCAACTCCTACAATGAGCAGTTCTTC
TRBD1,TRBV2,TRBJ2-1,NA,CASRPDRNEQFF,TGTGCCAGCAGGCCGGACAGGAATGAGCAGTTCTTC
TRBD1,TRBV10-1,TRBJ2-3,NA,CASSELGQRMLSPGQYF,TGCGCCAGCAGTGAATTGGGACAGCGGATGCTCTCCCCAGGGCAGTATTTT
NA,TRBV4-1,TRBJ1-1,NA,CASSQPSRLTAIGEAFF,TGCGCCAGCAGCCAACCTTCCCGCCTGACCGCGATCGGGGAAGCTTTCTTT
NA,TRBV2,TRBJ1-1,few,CASSEQGLGGLTEAFF,TGTGCCAGCAGTGAACAGGGCTTGGGGGGACTTACTGAAGCTTTCTTT
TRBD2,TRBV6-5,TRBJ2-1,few,CASSYTVAGGPNEQFF,TGTGCCAGCAGTTACACCGTAGCGGGAGGGCCTAATGAGCAGTTCTTC
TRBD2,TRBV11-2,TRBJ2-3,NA,CASSFRGLASTDTQYF,TGTGCCAGCAGCTTCAGGGGACTAGCGAGCACAGATACGCAGTATTTT
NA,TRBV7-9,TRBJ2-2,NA,CASSLARVAGELFF,TGTGCCAGCAGCTTAGCGCGGGTTGCCGGGGAGCTGTTTTTT
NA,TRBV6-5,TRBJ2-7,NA,CAHGPFAYEQYF,TGTGCCCATGGCCCTTTTGCCTACGAGCAGTACTTC
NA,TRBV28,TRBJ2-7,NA,CASSPQGTPTYEQYF,TGTGCCAGCAGTCCACAGGGGACTCCTACCTACGAGCAGTACTTC
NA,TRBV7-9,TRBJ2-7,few,CASSLASAPAYEQYF,TGTGCCAGCAGCTTAGCTAGCGCCCCGGCCTACGAGCAGTACTTC
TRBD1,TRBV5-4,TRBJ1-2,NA,CASSLEGAAYGYTF,TGTGCCAGCAGCTTGGAGGGGGCGGCCTATGGCTACACCTTC
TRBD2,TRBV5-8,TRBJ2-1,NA,CANPRTSGTPGVF,TGTGCCAACCCTCGGACTAGCGGAACTCCCGGTGTCTTC
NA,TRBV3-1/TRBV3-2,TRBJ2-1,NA,CASSPKLGLSSYNEQFF,TGTGCCAGCAGCCCCAAACTAGGGTTAAGCTCCTACAATGAGCAGTTCTTC
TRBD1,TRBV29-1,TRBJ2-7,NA,CSVLDRSYEQYF,TGCAGCGTTTTGGACAGGTCCTACGAGCAGTACTTC
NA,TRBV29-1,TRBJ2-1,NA,CSVLTRTTSYNEQFF,TGCAGCGTCCTAACTAGGACCACCTCCTACAATGAGCAGTTCTTC
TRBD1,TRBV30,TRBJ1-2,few,CAWSYTTGDYYGYTF,TGTGCCTGGAGTTATACGACAGGGGATTACTATGGCTACACCTTC
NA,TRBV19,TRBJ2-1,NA,CASSSPRDWGQTDEQFF,TGTGCCAGTAGTAGCCCCCGGGACTGGGGCCAGACAGATGAGCAGTTCTTC
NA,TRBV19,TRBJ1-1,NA,CASSIGQNTEAFF,TGTGCCAGTAGTATTGGGCAGAACACTGAAGCTTTCTTT
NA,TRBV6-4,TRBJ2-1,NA,CASSESVGEGDEQFF,TGTGCCAGCAGTGAGAGCGTTGGAGAAGGGGATGAGCAGTTCTTC
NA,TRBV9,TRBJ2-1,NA,CASSVGGPYNEQFF,TGTGCCAGCAGCGTAGGGGGGCCCTACAATGAGCAGTTCTTC
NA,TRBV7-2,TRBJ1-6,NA,CASSLGQPGNSPLHF,TGTGCCAGCAGCTTAGGACAGCCCGGTAATTCACCCCTCCACTTT
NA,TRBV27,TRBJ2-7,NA,CASRPRVGSSTLYEQYF,TGTGCCAGCAGACCCAGGGTCGGCTCCTCAACCCTCTACGAGCAGTACTTC
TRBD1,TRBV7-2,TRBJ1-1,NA,CASSQPQGVTEAFF,TGTGCCAGCAGCCAACCCCAGGGGGTCACTGAAGCTTTCTTT
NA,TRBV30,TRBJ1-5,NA,CAWSPPDRGRPQHF,TGTGCCTGGAGTCCCCCGGACCGGGGGAGGCCCCAGCATTTT
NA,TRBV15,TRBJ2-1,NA,CATSRDRHRTVEQFF,TGTGCCACCAGCAGAGATAGGCACCGGACAGTTGAGCAGTTCTTC
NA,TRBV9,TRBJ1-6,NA,CASSRTGPASNSPLHF,TGTGCCAGCAGCCGTACAGGGCCGGCCTCGAATTCACCCCTCCACTTT
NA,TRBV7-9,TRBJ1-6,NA,CASSSAEGNSPLHF,TGTGCCAGCAGCTCGGCGGAGGGGAATTCACCCCTCCACTTT
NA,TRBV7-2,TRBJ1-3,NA,CASSLERAPRSGNTIYF,TGTGCCAGCAGCTTAGAGAGGGCACCCCGCTCTGGAAACACCATATATTTT
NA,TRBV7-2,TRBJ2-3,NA,CASSFWASKDTQYF,TGTGCCAGCAGCTTCTGGGCTAGCAAAGATACGCAGTATTTT
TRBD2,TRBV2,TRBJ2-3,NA,CASSGFIAGASTDTQYF,TGTGCCAGCAGTGGCTTTATAGCGGGAGCTAGCACAGATACGCAGTATTTT
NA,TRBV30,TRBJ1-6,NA,CAWREHGASYNSPLHF,TGTGCCTGGAGGGAACATGGGGCGTCCTATAATTCACCCCTCCACTTT
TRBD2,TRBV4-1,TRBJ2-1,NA,CASSQVPSGRGPYNEQFF,TGCGCCAGCAGCCAAGTTCCTAGCGGGAGGGGACCTTACAATGAGCAGTTCTTC
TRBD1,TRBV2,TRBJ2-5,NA,CARVGQDSQETQYF,TGTGCCAGAGTGGGACAGGACTCCCAAGAGACCCAGTACTTC
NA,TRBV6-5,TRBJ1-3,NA,CASNRRGSGNTIYF,TGTGCCAGCAACCGGAGGGGCTCTGGAAACACCATATATTTT
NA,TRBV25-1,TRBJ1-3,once,CASSESVVSGNTIYF,TGTGCCAGCAGTGAATCAGTGGTCTCTGGAAACACCATATATTTT
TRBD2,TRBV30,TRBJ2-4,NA,CAWSTRLAGVKNIQYF,TGTGCCTGGAGCACCCGACTAGCGGGAGTCAAAAACATTCAGTACTTC
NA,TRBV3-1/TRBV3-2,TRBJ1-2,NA,CASSHLARGSVYGYTF,TGTGCCAGCAGCCATCTCGCCAGGGGTTCGGTCTATGGCTACACCTTC
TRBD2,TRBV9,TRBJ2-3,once,CASSAWEGTTDTQYF,TGTGCCAGCAGCGCCTGGGAGGGAACCACAGATACGCAGTATTTT
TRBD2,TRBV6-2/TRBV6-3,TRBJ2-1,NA,CASSYSLGGGSYNEQFF,TGTGCCAGCAGTTACTCTCTGGGCGGGGGGTCTTACAATGAGCAGTTCTTC
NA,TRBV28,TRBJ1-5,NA,CASSQGYSQPQHF,TGTGCCAGCAGCCAGGGTTACAGTCAGCCCCAGCATTTT
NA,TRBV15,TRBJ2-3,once,CATSRVGSLDTQYF,TGTGCCACCAGCAGAGTCGGGAGCCTGGATACGCAGTATTTT
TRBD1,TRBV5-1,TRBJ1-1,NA,CASSWTGEGTEAFF,TGCGCCAGCAGCTGGACAGGGGAGGGCACTGAAGCTTTCTTT
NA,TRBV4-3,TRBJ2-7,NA,CASSQDWATGSYEQYF,TGCGCCAGCAGCCAAGATTGGGCAACAGGGTCCTACGAGCAGTACTTC
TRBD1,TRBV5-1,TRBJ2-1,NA,CASSLGQGARDEQFF,TGCGCCAGCAGCTTGGGCCAGGGGGCTAGGGATGAGCAGTTCTTC
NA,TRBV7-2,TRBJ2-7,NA,CASSLAGAPYEQYF,TGTGCCAGCAGCTTAGCGGGAGCCCCCTACGAGCAGTACTTC
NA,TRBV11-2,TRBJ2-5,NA,CASRPYRDRETQYF,TGTGCCAGCAGACCCTACAGGGACCGGGAGACCCAGTACTTC